This T cell receptor beta chain was recorded in a study of tumor-infiltrating lymphocytes in primary liver carcinoma. Total RNA (approximately 500 ng) served as template for TCR beta cDNA synthesis primed by a constant-region primer. It was through three nested multiplex PCR rounds of slightly modified ARM-PCR that TCR beta libraries arose. A C-beta reverse primer and TRBV1-TRBV30 forward primers served in each of the first two PCR rounds, at 9 to 10 cycles apiece. MiXCR was run by TCRdb on the multiplex PCR reads, yielding one entry per CDR3 protein. The data hold about 110,000 distinct CDR3 sequences, with roughly four fifths observed a single time. Study-wide results and limits: Tumor-blood pairs (like tumor-adjacent pairs) overlapped less than tumor region pairs did.

Germline CDR1 is GTSNPN and CDR2 is SVGIG (reference sequence). The CDR3 is made up of 13 amino acids. Note on this clonotype: What it binds is unknown. Sequence at one end of the junction differs from germline and may be a read error.

Total RNA and DNA came together from approximately 20-30 mg of bulk tissue without cell sorting. Each tumor specimen held more than 85% viable tumor cells. Sequencing was done on a sample of liver tumor tissue from sampling region 3. Subset: tumor region T3, left-lateral pole. This sequence was found in a man in his forties with primary liver carcinoma and hepatitis B virus infection. The rearrangement links TRBV30 to TRBJ1-5; D remains ambiguous. The CDR3 reads CVWSYGENQPQHF. The DNA for the CDR3 is TGTGTCTGGAGTTATGGAGAAAATCAGCCCCAGCATTTT.